Below, 7 T cell receptor beta chains from the same sample are listed, as sequenced in a study of a mutant IDH1 vaccine in newly diagnosed glioma. Time point noted: week 35, safety follow-up. Alongside topical imiquimod, each dose of vaccine comprised 300 ug of mutant IDH1 20-mer peptide. Antigen specificity for these receptors is unknown. Method: immunoSEQ multiplex PCR; TCRdb's copy keeps in-frame clones and lacks some. The sample includes approximately 62,000 clones, around 80% of them seen just once. Sequencing used PBMCs, obtained from a glioma patient whose treatment included an IDH1 peptide vaccine. Source of these receptors: a man aged 25-40 years with glioma.

V gene TRBV5-5 combines with J gene TRBJ1-6, with 9 bases identical to TRBD1. The CDR3 is 16 residues long. Losses at the gene ends were 1 base for V and 7 bases for J; bases not matched to a gene: 6. Germline values: CDR1 SGHKS, CDR2 YYEKEE (reference sequence). CDR3 coding DNA: TGTGCCAGCAGCTTGATTCACAGGGGGCAAAATTCACCCCTCCACTTT. Its protein product is CASSLIHRGQNSPLHF.

The chain uses TRBV6-1 and TRBJ1-1; maybe TRBD1 (5 bases). V lost 6 bases and J 5 bases, leaving 16 bases between the germline ends. In germline, CDR1 is MNHNS, CDR2 SASEGT. The length of the CDR3 is 14 residues. CDR3 loop: CASSLSGRVTEAFF. DNA for the CDR3: TGTGCCAGCAGCTTGTCAGGGAGGGTAACTGAAGCTTTCTTT.

The chain recombines TRBV6-5 with TRBJ1-4, with TRBD1 identical over 8 bases. CDR3 length: 13 amino acids. Trimming removed 2 bases from V and 8 bases from J; junction bases left unmatched: 1. Germline CDR1 and CDR2: MNHEY and SVGAGI. The CDR3 region has the DNA TGTGCCAGCAGTTACAGGACAGGGGAAAAACTGTTTTTT. Its translation is CASSYRTGEKLFF.

This clone has just one count. The chain joins TRBV5-8 to TRBJ1-2; 8 bases map to TRBD1. The length of the CDR3 is 13 residues. Trimming at V came to 4 bases and at J to 3 bases, leaving 2 bases not matched to a gene. Germline CDR1 is SGHTS and CDR2 is YDEGEE. CDR3 sequence: CASSEDRDYGYTF. The DNA of the CDR3 is TGTGCCAGCAGCGAGGACAGGGACTATGGCTACACCTTC. Together with reference TRBV5-8 and TRBJ1-2, the CDR3 gives the full variable domain: EAGVTQSPTHLIKTRGQQATLRCSPISGHTSVYWYQQALGLGLQFLLWYDEGEERNRGNFPPRFSGRQFPNYSSELNVNALELEDSALYLCASSEDRDYGYTFGSGTRLTVV.

The chain combines TRBV13 with TRBJ2-7; tentatively, D is TRBD2 (5 bases). Germline values: CDR1 PRHDT, CDR2 FYEKMQ (reference sequence). The V end was cut by 5 bases, the J end by 2 bases, with 19 bases between. This CDR3 contains 16 residues. CDR3: CASSPPLPGRTYEQYF. The CDR3 nucleotides are TGTGCCAGCAGCCCACCCCTTCCGGGGAGAACCTACGAGCAGTACTTC.

The rearrangement uses TRBV19 and TRBJ1-3, with D possibly TRBD1 on 5 matching bases. The germline V gene encodes CDR1 LNHDA and CDR2 SQIVND (reference sequence). V lost 7 bases and J 0 bases, leaving 10 bases between the germline ends. The CDR3 sequence is 14 residues long. The CDR3 here is CASTHRSSGNTIYF. CDR3 DNA sequence: TGTGCCAGTACTCACAGGAGCTCTGGAAACACCATATATTTT.

The chain couples TRBV5-3 to TRBJ2-5; D is perhaps TRBD1 or TRBD2 (5 bases each). TRBV5-3 is reported as an ORF; its role is uncertain. Trimming cost V 4 bases and J 3 bases, with 10 bases left between them. The CDR3 consists of 13 residues. The CDR3 nucleotides are TGTGCCAGAAGCCCATTGGGGGAAGAGACCCAGTACTTC. It yields the protein CARSPLGEETQYF.